Listed here are 21 T cell receptor beta chains from one sample, sequenced in a study of shared clonotypes between healthy human individuals. Method: immunoSEQ multiplex PCR; TCRdb's copy keeps in-frame clones and lacks some. The sample records about 710,000 clones, 72% being singletons. Sample: memory CD4+ T cells sorted from blood. Specified subset: CD45RA-negative fraction. All receptors derive from a woman in her thirties in good health.

The chain employs TRBV7-2 and TRBJ1-1, with no clear D. CDR3 size: 13 residues. V gave up 2 bases and J gave up 5 bases, with 9 bases separating them. Germline V gene lookup returns CDR1 SGHTA and CDR2 FQGNSA. Here the CDR3 reads CASSLSSGTEAFF. The DNA of the CDR3 is TGTGCCAGCAGCTTAAGTTCGGGTACTGAAGCTTTCTTT.

In this sample, this clone turned up a few times. The chain employs TRBV9 and TRBJ2-5; 8 bases align to TRBD2. This CDR3 has 14 amino acids. Germline CDR1 is SGDLS and CDR2 is YYNGEE. The V and J ends lost 0 bases and 4 bases, in that order; junction bases with no gene match: 2. The CDR3 bases are TGTGCCAGCAGCGTAGTGGCGGGAGGAGAGACCCAGTACTTC. It yields the protein CASSVVAGGETQYF.

V usage is TRBV9 and J usage is TRBJ2-3; TRBD2 agrees at 8 bases. V trimming: 4 bases; J trimming: 7 bases; junction bases outside the gene matches: 14. This CDR3 comprises 16 residues. Per germline, CDR1 SGDLS and CDR2 YYNGEE. CDR3 bases: TGTGCCAGCAGCCCCCTCGGGGGGGGTGGGACGCATACGCAGTATTTT. Translated: CASSPLGGGGTHTQYF.

As to this clone: A junction end diverges from the germline sequence, so it may reflect a read error. The rearrangement joins TRBV5-1 to TRBJ2-1; D may be TRBD2 (6 bases). From germline, CDR1 is SGHRS and CDR2 YFSETQ. The CDR3 consists of 14 residues. In DNA, the CDR3 is TGCGCCACCAGCGGAGGGGAGGTATTCCATGAGCAGTTCTTC. As protein: CATSGGEVFHEQFF.

This clone was counted only a few times. The gene calls are TRBV5-1 and TRBJ2-7; TRBD2 aligns across 8 bases. Losses at the gene ends were 3 bases for V and 4 bases for J; bases not matched to a gene: 9. The CDR3 totals 15 residues. Germline V gene data show CDR1 as SGHRS and CDR2 as YFSETQ. The CDR3 here is CASSSGRGTVYEQYF. CDR3 nucleotides: TGCGCCAGCAGCTCCGGGAGGGGGACGGTGTACGAGCAGTACTTC.

The chain employs TRBV19 and TRBJ2-4; TRBD2 might be the D (5 bases). This CDR3 has 14 amino acids. Germline V gives CDR1 LNHDA, CDR2 SQIVND (reference sequence). Trimming stripped 8 bases from V and 2 bases from J, with 13 bases between. In DNA form, the CDR3 reads TGTGCCAGTCGACGGGATGCTTCCAAAAACATTCAGTACTTC. Its protein product is CASRRDASKNIQYF. Complete variable domain (other parts from reference TRBV19 and TRBJ2-4): DGGITQSPKYLFRKEGQNVTLSCEQNLNHDAMYWYRQDPGQGLRLIYYSQIVNDFQKGDIAEGYSVSREKKESFPLTVTSAQKNPTAFYLCASRRDASKNIQYFGAGTRLSVL.

The chain has TRBV28 and TRBJ2-1; 7 bases agree with TRBD1. CDR1 is MDHEN, CDR2 SYDVKM, per germline. The CDR3 covers 15 residues. Trimming cost V 5 bases and J 7 bases; bases outside gene matches: 11. CDR3 amino acids: CASSAAGTEGNEQFF. CDR3 bases: TGTGCCAGCAGTGCCGCCGGGACAGAGGGAAATGAGCAGTTCTTC.

V usage is TRBV14 and J usage is TRBJ1-2; D not certain. Looked up from germline, CDR1 is SGHDN and CDR2 is FVKESK. Trimming cost V 5 bases and J 4 bases, with 11 bases left between them. This CDR3 has 13 amino acids. DNA for the CDR3: TGTGCCAGCAGCTCATCGACGGCCTATGGCTACACCTTC. This translates into CASSSSTAYGYTF.

The chain combines TRBV19 with TRBJ1-4; possibly TRBD1 for D (5 bases). The CDR3 sequence is 13 residues long. With 4 bases removed from V and 8 bases from J, the gap between germline ends came to 11 bases. CDR1 LNHDA and CDR2 SQIVND come from the germline V gene (reference sequence). In DNA form, the CDR3 reads TGTGCCAGTAGTACCCGAAGGGGAGAAAAACTGTTTTTT. This gives the protein CASSTRRGEKLFF.

This clone was found once. This sequence joins TRBV5-1 and TRBJ2-5; no clear D. Per the germline V gene, CDR1 is SGHRS and CDR2 is YFSETQ. CDR3 length: 14 residues. V lost 5 bases, J lost 2 bases, and 13 bases lay in between. CDR3 region: CASRWAGPQETQYF. The CDR3 region has the DNA TGCGCCAGCAGGTGGGCCGGGCCGCAAGAGACCCAGTACTTC.

The sample holds one count of this clone. The V gene is TRBV2, the J gene TRBJ2-1, with TRBD1 matching over 8 bases. V was pared by 6 bases and J by 0 bases, with 4 bases of the junction left unmatched. Per germline, CDR1 SNHLY and CDR2 FYNNEI. The CDR3 has 15 amino acids. The CDR3 loop is CASRLQGVSYNEQFF. CDR3 coding DNA: TGTGCCAGCAGACTACAGGGGGTCTCCTACAATGAGCAGTTCTTC.

On this clone: The same CDR3 can be traced to other DNA sequences in this sample. The genes are TRBV5-4 and TRBJ2-3, with 7 bases identical to TRBD2. The CDR3 totals 14 residues. CDR1 and CDR2 from the germline V gene are SGHNT and YYREEE (reference sequence). V was pared by 4 bases and J by 1 base, with 3 bases of the junction left unmatched. The CDR3 spells CASSPLAGTDTQYF. The DNA of the CDR3 is TGTGCCAGCAGCCCTCTAGCGGGCACAGATACGCAGTATTTT.

The J gene is TRBJ2-6, the V gene TRBV28; D ambiguous. This CDR3 spans 17 amino acids. The germline V gene encodes CDR1 MDHEN and CDR2 SYDVKM. Trimming took 7 bases from V and 0 from J, leaving 16 bases between them. The CDR3 bases are TGTGCCAGCACCATCCGGACCACGAGCTCTGGGGCCAACGTCCTGACTTTC. Amino acid sequence: CASTIRTTSSGANVLTF.

This clone was seen a single time. The gene calls are TRBV7-9 and TRBJ2-1; 7 nucleotides match TRBD2. V lost 1 base, J lost 3 bases, and 6 bases stayed unmatched. Per the germline V gene, CDR1 is SEHNR and CDR2 is FQNEAQ (reference sequence). The CDR3 length is 16 residues. In nucleotides, the CDR3 is TGTGCCAGCAGCTTAGGGGCGAGCGGGATCTACAATGAGCAGTTCTTC. This gives the protein CASSLGASGIYNEQFF.

This clone came up a few times. V is TRBV11-2 and J is TRBJ2-5; 10 nucleotides agree with TRBD2. The CDR3 has 14 residues. Trimming cost V 5 bases and J 3 bases; bases outside gene matches: 3. Germline lookup yields CDR1 SGHAT and CDR2 FQNNGV. The CDR3 protein is CASSAGLAEETQYF. The CDR3, as DNA: TGTGCCAGCAGCGCCGGACTAGCGGAAGAGACCCAGTACTTC.

The rearrangement uses TRBV27 and TRBJ1-2; D may be TRBD1 (5 bases). Germline V gene data show CDR1 as MNHEY and CDR2 as SMNVEV (reference sequence). V was cut by 3 bases and J by 2 bases, with 7 bases left in between. The CDR3 totals 13 residues. CDR3 sequence reads: CASSFRGNYGYTF. The CDR3 coding sequence is TGTGCCAGCAGTTTTCGGGGGAACTATGGCTACACCTTC.

This chain connects TRBV11-1 to TRBJ2-1; 10 bases are a match to TRBD2. The CDR3 extends over 14 amino acids. With V trimmed by 4 bases and J by 7 bases, 4 bases remained unmatched. In germline, CDR1 is SGHAT, CDR2 FQDESV (reference sequence). The CDR3 nucleotides read TGTGCCAGCAGCTCAAGGACTAGCGGAAATGAGCAGTTCTTC. It yields the protein CASSSRTSGNEQFF.

This chain uses TRBV27 with TRBJ2-7, with TRBD2 matching 7 bases. CDR3 length: 11 residues. Germline CDR1 reads MNHEY; CDR2 reads SMNVEV (reference sequence). V lost 9 bases and J lost 7; bases outside the gene matches: 6. CDR3 loop: CARTGLDEQYF. CDR3 sequence (DNA): TGTGCCAGGACCGGACTAGATGAGCAGTACTTC.

The sample holds a few counts of this clone. This chain connects TRBV6-4 to TRBJ1-2; D call uncertain. The CDR3 has 15 amino acids. Germline V gene lookup returns CDR1 MRHNA and CDR2 SNTAGT. Trimming took 7 bases from V and 4 from J, leaving 19 bases between them. This CDR3 reads CASTRAPSGVYGYTF. In nucleotides, the CDR3 is TGTGCCAGCACTAGGGCCCCATCGGGCGTCTATGGCTACACCTTC.

The rearrangement joins TRBV28 to TRBJ1-5; no clear D. This CDR3 has 12 amino acids. V lost 4 bases and J lost 11, with 12 bases in between. The germline gives CDR1 MDHEN, CDR2 SYDVKM. The CDR3 loop is CASSSPASAQHF. CDR3 coding DNA: TGTGCCAGCAGTTCCCCCGCCTCGGCCCAGCATTTT.

The chain carries TRBV7-8 and TRBJ2-2; 8 bases line up with TRBD2. The CDR3 contains 15 residues. Losses at the gene ends were 2 bases for V and 4 bases for J; bases not matched to a gene: 3. Per the germline V gene, CDR1 is SGHVS and CDR2 is FQNEAQ. The CDR3 DNA sequence: TGTGCCAGCAGCTTACTAGCGGGTAGCACCGGGGAGCTGTTTTTT. Its protein is CASSLLAGSTGELFF.